This is a list of T cell receptor beta chains from one sample in a study of cytomegalovirus exposure and HLA in healthy donors. Using immunoSEQ multiplex PCR, the repertoire was profiled, and TCRdb retains in-frame clones only, with some absent. The sample yields 100,000 to 150,000 clones, approximately 72% seen once. The sequencing input was PBMCs. These receptors came from a woman aged 50 to 60 in good health and CMV-seropositive. CDR3s include the opening cysteine and the closing phenylalanine or tryptophan. The D gene is left open where the match is weak.

D gene	J gene	V gene	CDR3 protein	CDR3 DNA
.	TRBJ2-7	TRBV4-3	CASSQPGEQYF	TGCGCCAGCAGCCAGCCGGGCGAGCAGTACTTC
.	TRBJ1-1	TRBV5-6	CASSSGTGWGLEAFF	TGTGCCAGCAGCTCAGGAACAGGGTGGGGCTTAGAAGCTTTCTTT
.	TRBJ2-2	TRBV2	CASSVRGGTGELFF	TGTGCCAGCAGTGTGAGGGGGGGCACCGGGGAGCTGTTTTTT
TRBD1	TRBJ1-2	TRBV5-1	CASSWDRGSNGYTF	TGCGCCAGCAGCTGGGACAGGGGATCTAATGGCTACACCTTC
.	TRBJ2-1	TRBV7-2	CASSLQGGAAYNEQFF	TGTGCCAGCAGCTTACAAGGGGGGGCCGCCTACAATGAGCAGTTCTTC
TRBD2	TRBJ2-3	TRBV5-6	CASSLAGLAGHTQYF	TGTGCCAGCAGCTTAGCGGGACTAGCGGGACATACGCAGTATTTT
TRBD1	TRBJ1-6	TRBV5-1	CASSLWRQGTNSPLHF	TGCGCCAGCAGCTTATGGAGACAGGGGACGAATTCACCCCTCCACTTT
.	TRBJ2-7	TRBV5-6	CASSRGTGGSYEQYF	TGTGCCAGCAGCCGAGGGACTGGGGGGTCCTACGAGCAGTACTTC
TRBD1	TRBJ1-2	TRBV19	CASSRPGDRGYYGYTF	TGTGCCAGTAGCCGACCTGGGGACAGGGGTTACTATGGCTACACCTTC
TRBD1	TRBJ1-1	TRBV5-1	CASSLGQGGTEAFF	TGCGCCAGCAGCTTGGGACAGGGGGGCACTGAAGCTTTCTTT